This is a list of T cell receptor beta chains from one sample in a study of CD8 T cells in Susac syndrome. TCRdb redid the calling of the immunoSEQ multiplex PCR reads with MiXCR, one entry per CDR3 protein. This table holds 55,000 to 75,000 distinct CDR3 sequences, 85% to 95% found once. Sequenced sample: CD4+ T cells from PBMCs. These TCRs come from a human donor with Susac syndrome. The CDR3 runs from the conserved cysteine through the conserved F or W. Each record gives: V gene, clone size, D gene, J gene, CDR3 protein, CDR3 DNA. D genes are given only for firm matches. Clone size is not always given. Where it is, it says once, few, many or a class for expanded clones.

v_call: TRBV18
clone_size: -
d_call: -
j_call: TRBJ1-1
cdr3_aa: CASSPVWGATEAFF
cdr3_nt: TGTGCCAGCTCACCCGTCTGGGGGGCCACTGAAGCTTTCTTT

v_call: TRBV20-1
clone_size: -
d_call: -
j_call: TRBJ2-3
cdr3_aa: CSARRHPSTDTQYF
cdr3_nt: TGCAGTGCTAGACGGCATCCGAGCACAGATACGCAGTATTTT

v_call: TRBV20-1
clone_size: -
d_call: -
j_call: TRBJ2-5
cdr3_aa: CSARGESFGAVQETQYF
cdr3_nt: TGCAGTGCTAGGGGGGAGTCTTTTGGTGCGGTCCAAGAGACCCAGTACTTC

v_call: TRBV12-3/TRBV12-4
clone_size: -
d_call: -
j_call: TRBJ1-1
cdr3_aa: CASSYGTLEAFF
cdr3_nt: TGTGCCAGCTCCTACGGGACTCTTGAAGCTTTCTTT

v_call: TRBV7-2
clone_size: -
d_call: -
j_call: TRBJ2-7
cdr3_aa: CASSLEGWAYEQYF
cdr3_nt: TGTGCCAGCAGCTTAGAGGGGTGGGCCTACGAGCAGTACTTC

v_call: TRBV29-1
clone_size: once
d_call: TRBD1
j_call: TRBJ1-2
cdr3_aa: CSGMTGGRGYTF
cdr3_nt: TGCAGCGGCATGACAGGGGGACGTGGCTACACCTTC

v_call: TRBV20-1
clone_size: -
d_call: -
j_call: TRBJ2-7
cdr3_aa: CSANDPPEQYF
cdr3_nt: TGCAGTGCTAACGACCCTCCGGAGCAGTACTTC

v_call: TRBV6-2/TRBV6-3
clone_size: -
d_call: TRBD1
j_call: TRBJ1-2
cdr3_aa: CASSDGDRYGYTF
cdr3_nt: TGTGCCAGCAGTGACGGGGACAGGTATGGCTACACCTTC

v_call: TRBV4-2
clone_size: -
d_call: TRBD2
j_call: TRBJ2-7
cdr3_aa: CASSRTSGGEQYF
cdr3_nt: TGTGCCAGCAGCCGCACTAGCGGGGGCGAGCAGTACTTC

v_call: TRBV9
clone_size: -
d_call: -
j_call: TRBJ2-2
cdr3_aa: CASSVVHNTGELFF
cdr3_nt: TGTGCCAGCAGCGTAGTGCACAACACCGGGGAGCTGTTTTTT

v_call: TRBV20-1
clone_size: -
d_call: TRBD2
j_call: TRBJ2-5
cdr3_aa: CSAPPGGSETQYF
cdr3_nt: TGCAGTGCCCCCCCGGGGGGTTCAGAGACCCAGTACTTC

v_call: TRBV7-2
clone_size: once
d_call: -
j_call: TRBJ2-3
cdr3_aa: CASSLEAISTDTQYF
cdr3_nt: TGTGCCAGCAGCTTAGAAGCAATTAGCACAGATACGCAGTATTTT

v_call: TRBV28
clone_size: -
d_call: -
j_call: TRBJ2-3
cdr3_aa: CASSRGFLDRNTDTQYF
cdr3_nt: TGTGCCAGCAGCCGCGGTTTTTTAGACCGTAACACAGATACGCAGTATTTT

v_call: TRBV19
clone_size: -
d_call: -
j_call: TRBJ2-5
cdr3_aa: CASSRNQETQYF
cdr3_nt: TGTGCCAGTAGTCGGAATCAAGAGACCCAGTACTTC

v_call: TRBV24-1
clone_size: -
d_call: TRBD1
j_call: TRBJ1-2
cdr3_aa: CATWGQGFGYTF
cdr3_nt: TGTGCCACCTGGGGACAGGGGTTTGGCTACACCTTC

v_call: TRBV5-6
clone_size: -
d_call: -
j_call: TRBJ1-1
cdr3_aa: CASSFYGFLTNTEAFF
cdr3_nt: TGTGCCAGCAGCTTCTATGGGTTCCTTACGAACACTGAAGCTTTCTTT

v_call: TRBV6-5
clone_size: -
d_call: TRBD1
j_call: TRBJ2-7
cdr3_aa: CASMPRDRSYEQYF
cdr3_nt: TGTGCCAGCATGCCGCGGGACAGGAGCTACGAGCAGTACTTC

v_call: TRBV20-1
clone_size: -
d_call: TRBD2
j_call: TRBJ2-1
cdr3_aa: CRVYGGATEEQFF
cdr3_nt: TGCAGGGTATACGGGGGGGCTACAGAGGAGCAGTTCTTC

v_call: TRBV18
clone_size: -
d_call: TRBD1
j_call: TRBJ1-6
cdr3_aa: CASSPPRTGGDSPLHF
cdr3_nt: TGTGCCAGCTCACCACCGCGGACAGGGGGAGATTCACCCCTCCACTTT

v_call: TRBV3-1
clone_size: once
d_call: -
j_call: TRBJ1-6
cdr3_aa: CASSHKQYSPLHF
cdr3_nt: TGTGCCAGCAGCCACAAACAATATTCACCCCTCCACTTT

v_call: TRBV6-2/TRBV6-3
clone_size: -
d_call: -
j_call: TRBJ1-2
cdr3_aa: CASTSGANYGYTF
cdr3_nt: TGTGCCAGCACCTCGGGAGCTAACTATGGCTACACCTTC

v_call: TRBV7-9
clone_size: -
d_call: -
j_call: TRBJ1-2
cdr3_aa: CASSLAHSDSMGYTF
cdr3_nt: TGTGCCAGCAGCTTAGCGCACTCAGATTCTATGGGCTACACCTTC

v_call: TRBV20-1
clone_size: once
d_call: -
j_call: TRBJ2-1
cdr3_aa: CSARDHLDYSYNEQFF
cdr3_nt: TGCAGTGCTAGAGATCATTTGGACTACTCCTACAATGAGCAGTTCTTC

v_call: TRBV5-1
clone_size: -
d_call: TRBD2
j_call: TRBJ2-7
cdr3_aa: CASSPVVAGFLAGDTYEQYF
cdr3_nt: TGCGCCAGCAGCCCCGTTGTGGCGGGGTTCCTAGCGGGGGACACCTACGAGCAGTACTTC

v_call: TRBV20-1
clone_size: -
d_call: -
j_call: TRBJ2-7
cdr3_aa: CSAPKEGSYEQYF
cdr3_nt: TGCAGTGCGCCTAAGGAAGGTTCCTACGAGCAGTACTTC

v_call: TRBV9
clone_size: once
d_call: TRBD2
j_call: TRBJ2-3
cdr3_aa: CASGKAGSTDTQYF
cdr3_nt: TGTGCCAGCGGAAAAGCGGGGAGCACAGATACGCAGTATTTT

v_call: TRBV29-1
clone_size: -
d_call: TRBD1
j_call: TRBJ2-7
cdr3_aa: CSVTGTGDEQYF
cdr3_nt: TGCAGCGTTACCGGGACAGGTGACGAGCAGTACTTC

v_call: TRBV2
clone_size: -
d_call: -
j_call: TRBJ2-5
cdr3_aa: CASSRDNQETQYF
cdr3_nt: TGTGCCAGCAGCCGGGACAACCAAGAGACCCAGTACTTC

v_call: TRBV7-8
clone_size: -
d_call: -
j_call: TRBJ1-5
cdr3_aa: CASTPSSSNQPQHF
cdr3_nt: TGTGCCAGTACCCCGAGTAGTAGCAATCAGCCCCAGCATTTT

v_call: TRBV9
clone_size: -
d_call: -
j_call: TRBJ2-3
cdr3_aa: CASSVAQGRDTQYF
cdr3_nt: TGTGCCAGCAGCGTAGCACAGGGAAGAGATACGCAGTATTTT

v_call: TRBV5-1
clone_size: -
d_call: TRBD1
j_call: TRBJ2-7
cdr3_aa: CASSLEGQGWYEQYF
cdr3_nt: TGCGCCAGCAGCTTGGAGGGACAGGGTTGGTACGAGCAGTACTTC

v_call: TRBV6-5
clone_size: -
d_call: -
j_call: TRBJ2-3
cdr3_aa: CASTQDGTTGDTQYF
cdr3_nt: TGTGCCAGCACCCAGGACGGGACCACGGGGGATACGCAGTATTTT

v_call: TRBV25-1
clone_size: -
d_call: -
j_call: TRBJ1-4
cdr3_aa: CASSYNEANEKLFF
cdr3_nt: TGTGCCAGCAGTTATAACGAAGCTAATGAAAAACTGTTTTTT

v_call: TRBV5-1
clone_size: -
d_call: -
j_call: TRBJ2-2
cdr3_aa: CATQAQAVGTGELFF
cdr3_nt: TGCGCCACCCAAGCTCAGGCCGTCGGGACCGGGGAGCTGTTTTTT

v_call: TRBV4-2
clone_size: -
d_call: -
j_call: TRBJ2-1
cdr3_aa: CASSQNTEGPEQFF
cdr3_nt: TGTGCCAGCAGCCAAAATACGGAGGGTCCTGAGCAGTTCTTC

v_call: TRBV7-8
clone_size: -
d_call: -
j_call: TRBJ1-1
cdr3_aa: CASSPTGFSGEAFF
cdr3_nt: TGTGCCAGCAGCCCAACAGGGTTCAGTGGTGAAGCTTTCTTT

v_call: TRBV3-1
clone_size: -
d_call: -
j_call: TRBJ1-1
cdr3_aa: CASSQVATNTEAFF
cdr3_nt: TGTGCCAGCAGCCAAGTGGCCACAAACACTGAAGCTTTCTTT

v_call: TRBV12-3/TRBV12-4
clone_size: -
d_call: -
j_call: TRBJ1-4
cdr3_aa: CASSLGDSRLDEKLFF
cdr3_nt: TGTGCCAGCAGTTTGGGTGACAGCAGGCTAGATGAAAAACTGTTTTTT

v_call: TRBV5-5
clone_size: -
d_call: -
j_call: TRBJ1-5
cdr3_aa: CASSLDNQPQHF
cdr3_nt: TGTGCCAGCAGCTTGGATAATCAGCCCCAGCATTTT

v_call: TRBV20-1
clone_size: -
d_call: TRBD1
j_call: TRBJ2-2
cdr3_aa: CSAGGQGTGELFF
cdr3_nt: TGCAGTGCTGGAGGACAGGGGACCGGGGAGCTGTTTTTT

v_call: TRBV11-3
clone_size: -
d_call: -
j_call: TRBJ2-7
cdr3_aa: CASSFTWWPFSYEQYF
cdr3_nt: TGTGCCAGCAGCTTCACTTGGTGGCCGTTCTCCTACGAGCAGTACTTC

v_call: TRBV7-3
clone_size: -
d_call: -
j_call: TRBJ2-5
cdr3_aa: CASSPRGRGGETQYF
cdr3_nt: TGTGCCAGCAGCCCCCGGGGCCGAGGCGGGGAGACCCAGTACTTC

v_call: TRBV10-3
clone_size: -
d_call: TRBD1
j_call: TRBJ2-5
cdr3_aa: CATRDRGTQETQYF
cdr3_nt: TGTGCCACCCGGGACAGGGGGACCCAAGAGACCCAGTACTTC